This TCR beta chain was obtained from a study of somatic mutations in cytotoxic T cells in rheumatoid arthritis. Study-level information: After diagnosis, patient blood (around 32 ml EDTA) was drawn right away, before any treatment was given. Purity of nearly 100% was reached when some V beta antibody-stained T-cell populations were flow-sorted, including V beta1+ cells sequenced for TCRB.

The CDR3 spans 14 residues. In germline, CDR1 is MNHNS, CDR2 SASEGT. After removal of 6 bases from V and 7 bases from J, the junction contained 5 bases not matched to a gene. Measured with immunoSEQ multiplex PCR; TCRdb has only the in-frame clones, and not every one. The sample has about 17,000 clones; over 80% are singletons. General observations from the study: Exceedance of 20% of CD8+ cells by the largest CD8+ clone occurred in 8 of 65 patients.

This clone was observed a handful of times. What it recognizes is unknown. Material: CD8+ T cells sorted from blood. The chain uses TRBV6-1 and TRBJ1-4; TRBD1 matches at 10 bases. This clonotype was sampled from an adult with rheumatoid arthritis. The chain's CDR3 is CASSGTGETEKLFF. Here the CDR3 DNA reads TGTGCCAGCAGCGGGACAGGGGAAACTGAAAAACTGTTTTTT.